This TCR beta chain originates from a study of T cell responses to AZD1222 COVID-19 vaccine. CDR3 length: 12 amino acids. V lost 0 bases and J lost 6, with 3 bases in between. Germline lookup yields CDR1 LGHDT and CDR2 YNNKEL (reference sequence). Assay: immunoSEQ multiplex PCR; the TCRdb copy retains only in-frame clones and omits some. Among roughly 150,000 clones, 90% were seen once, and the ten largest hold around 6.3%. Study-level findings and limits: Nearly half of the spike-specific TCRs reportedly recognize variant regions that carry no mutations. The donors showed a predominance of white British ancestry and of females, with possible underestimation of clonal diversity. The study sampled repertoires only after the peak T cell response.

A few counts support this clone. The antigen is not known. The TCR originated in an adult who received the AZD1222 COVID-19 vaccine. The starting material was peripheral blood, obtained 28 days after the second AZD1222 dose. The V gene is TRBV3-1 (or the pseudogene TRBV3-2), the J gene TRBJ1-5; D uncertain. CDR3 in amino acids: CASSQESQPQHF. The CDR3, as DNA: TGTGCCAGCAGCCAAGAGAGTCAGCCCCAGCATTTT.